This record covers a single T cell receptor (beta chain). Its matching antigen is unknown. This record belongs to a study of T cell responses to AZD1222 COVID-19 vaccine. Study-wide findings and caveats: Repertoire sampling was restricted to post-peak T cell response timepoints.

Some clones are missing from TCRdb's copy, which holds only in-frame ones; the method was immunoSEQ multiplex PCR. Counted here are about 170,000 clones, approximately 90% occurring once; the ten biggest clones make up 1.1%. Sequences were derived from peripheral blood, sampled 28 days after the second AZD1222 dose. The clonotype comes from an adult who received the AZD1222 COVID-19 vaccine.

The CDR3 sequence is CASSQGSSVGGNEQFF. The CDR3 bases are TGCGCCAGCAGCCAAGGATCTAGCGTCGGAGGGAATGAGCAGTTCTTC. The rearrangement uses TRBV4-1 and TRBJ2-1; perhaps TRBD2 as D (6 bases). The V end was cut by 1 base, the J end by 7 bases, with 17 bases between. The CDR3 spans 16 residues. Germline loops: CDR1 MGHRA, CDR2 YSYEKL.